The 16 T cell receptor beta chains listed next were all sequenced from one sample in a study of CD8+ T cells in alopecia areata (dated by TCRdb to about 2018). Libraries were built with the immunoSEQ multiplex PCR assay. RNA was extracted from all samples and reverse transcribed into cDNA as template for TCR sequencing. As stored in TCRdb, this immuneACCESS dataset retains in-frame rearrangements with V and J assigned. A fraction of the clones does not appear; measured against another copy, unresolved V genes explain less than half of the discrepancy, and the remainder lacks a known reason. The sample profile shows more than 200,000 clones; 67% of them were found once. Roughly 1.2% of the sample comes from the top ten. Read against the paper, the sample's time point label means: baseline before oral tofacitinib. Material: CD4+ T cells sorted from blood, obtained at week 0. Every receptor here comes from a human donor with alopecia areata.

The chain employs TRBV29-1 and TRBJ2-1; D may be TRBD1 (7 bases). The CDR3 length is 13 residues. Germline CDR1 reads SQVTM; CDR2 reads ANQGSEA. V gave up 6 bases and J gave up 7 bases, with 16 bases separating them. The chain's CDR3 is CSVADRDWNEQFF. The CDR3 nucleotides read TGCAGCGTGGCAGACAGGGACTGGAATGAGCAGTTCTTC.

The CDR3 coding sequence is TGTGCCAGCAGCGCCAGGGACAGGGCTTATGGCTACACCTTC. It is translated as CASSARDRAYGYTF. The V gene is TRBV7-9, the J gene TRBJ1-2; 9 nucleotides match TRBD1. With 5 bases clipped from V and 5 bases from J, the junction kept 6 bases outside the gene matches. CDR1 and CDR2 (germline): SEHNR, FQNEAQ (reference sequence). This CDR3 region has 14 residues.

The chain joins TRBV29-1 to TRBJ1-1; a possible D gene is TRBD1 (5 bases). V was pared by 4 bases and J by 0 bases, with 9 bases between. The CDR3 runs 13 residues. Germline CDR1 and CDR2: SQVTM and ANQGSEA. CDR3 DNA sequence: TGCAGCGTTGTTGGACAATTGAACACTGAAGCTTTCTTT. This gives the protein CSVVGQLNTEAFF. Filled out from reference TRBV29-1 and TRBJ1-1, the complete variable domain reads SAVISQKPSRDICQRGTSLTIQCQVDSQVTMMFWYRQQPGQSLTLIATANQGSEATYESGFVIDKFPISRPNLTFSTLTVSNMSPEDSSIYLCSVVGQLNTEAFFGQGTRLTVV.

The chain is built from TRBV9 and TRBJ1-6; D remains unclear. Deletions cut 0 bases from V and 7 bases from J, with 14 bases between. Per germline, CDR1 SGDLS and CDR2 YYNGEE. This CDR3 contains 16 residues. CDR3 bases: TGTGCCAGCAGCGTAGGTGTTGACGCCAGAAATTCACCCCTCCACTTT. Translated, it gives CASSVGVDARNSPLHF. The complete variable domain, with remaining parts taken from reference TRBV9 and TRBJ1-6, reads DSGVTQTPKHLITATGQRVTLRCSPRSGDLSVYWYQQSLDQGLQFLIQYYNGEERAKGNILERFSAQQFPDLHSELNLSSLELGDSALYFCASSVGVDARNSPLHFGNGTRLTVT.

This CDR3 is CASSLRATLTPENTGELFF. In DNA form, the CDR3 reads TGTGCCAGCAGCCTCCGGGCTACCCTTACCCCTGAGAACACCGGGGAGCTGTTTTTT. The genes are TRBV11-2 and TRBJ2-2; D is undetermined. The germline V gene has CDR1 SGHAT and CDR2 FQNNGV. Trimming took 5 bases from V and 1 from J, leaving 23 bases between them. The CDR3 is 19 amino acids.

The chain joins TRBV6-5 to TRBJ2-2; D may be TRBD1 or TRBD2 (6 bases each). V lost 0 bases, J lost 4 bases, and 12 bases lay in between. This CDR3 contains 16 residues. Germline CDR1 reads MNHEY; CDR2 reads SVGAGI. Here the CDR3 DNA reads TGTGCCAGCAGTTACTCAAGGGGGGCGATCACCGGGGAGCTGTTTTTT. Translating gives CASSYSRGAITGELFF.

The rearrangement joins TRBV18 to TRBJ2-3; unclear D gene. This CDR3 is built from 16 residues. Trimming left V 0 bases short and J 6 bases short, with 16 bases between. Germline CDR1 is KGHSH and CDR2 is LQKENI. The chain's CDR3 is CASSPPELPPRDTQYF. The DNA for the CDR3 is TGTGCCAGCTCACCACCGGAGCTTCCCCCAAGGGATACGCAGTATTTT.

CDR3 loop: CSVGGWGQPQHF. The CDR3 DNA follows: TGCAGCGTTGGGGGTTGGGGTCAGCCCCAGCATTTT. This chain links TRBV29-1 with TRBJ1-5, with D uncertain. Germline-derived CDR1 and CDR2 are SQVTM and ANQGSEA. This CDR3 has 12 residues. Trimming left V 4 bases short and J 6 bases short, with 10 bases between.

The chain has TRBV25-1 and TRBJ2-3, with a weak D call TRBD2 (5 bases). The germline V gene has CDR1 MGHDK and CDR2 SYGVNS. This CDR3 comprises 16 residues. The ends were cut back, 4 bases at V and 4 bases at J, with 18 bases in the middle. CDR3 nucleotides: TGTGCCAGCAGTGGCCGACTGACTCCGCGGGCAGATACGCAGTATTTT. Protein product: CASSGRLTPRADTQYF.

This clone has more than one count but fewer than ten. The chain couples TRBV13 to TRBJ2-7; no clear D gene. Germline CDR1 PRHDT, CDR2 FYEKMQ (reference sequence). The CDR3 length is 15 residues. V dropped 2 bases and J dropped 2 bases, with 13 bases sitting between them. Here the CDR3 DNA reads TGTGCCAGCAGCTTAAGCAGGACCCGAACCTACGAGCAGTACTTC. It codes for CASSLSRTRTYEQYF.

The chain is built from TRBV11-2 and TRBJ2-5; D gene unclear. CDR1 SGHAT and CDR2 FQNNGV come from the germline V gene. Trimming pared 6 bases from V and 2 bases from J, leaving 10 bases between. CDR3 length: 13 residues. The CDR3 DNA follows: TGTGCCAGCAGGCTATCAGGACAAGAGACCCAGTACTTC. Amino acids: CASRLSGQETQYF.

The chain combines TRBV29-1 with TRBJ2-6; either TRBD1 or TRBD2 may fit D (6 bases each). V lost 5 bases and J 2 bases, leaving 10 bases between the germline ends. CDR3 length: 14 amino acids. Germline CDR1 SQVTM, CDR2 ANQGSEA. The CDR3 DNA reads TGCAGCGTTTCCGGGGGCGCTGGGGCCAACGTCCTGACTTTC. As protein: CSVSGGAGANVLTF.

Only a few counts were recorded for this clone. The rearrangement joins TRBV25-1 to TRBJ1-2, with 7 positions matching TRBD1. This CDR3 contains 14 residues. Losses at the gene ends were 6 bases for V and 6 bases for J; bases not matched to a gene: 10. CDR1 is MGHDK, CDR2 SYGVNS, per germline. CDR3 coding DNA: TGTGCCAGCAGCTCCACGACAGGGTTAGATGGCTACACCTTC. Translating gives CASSSTTGLDGYTF.

The CDR3 nucleotides read TGCAGCGCCGCGAAGGGAGGGGAGACCCAGTACTTC. As protein: CSAAKGGETQYF. V is TRBV29-1 and J is TRBJ2-5; 7 bases agree with TRBD2. The CDR3 consists of 12 residues. V was pared by 7 bases and J by 5 bases, with 7 bases of the junction left unmatched. CDR1 and CDR2 (germline): SQVTM, ANQGSEA.

This clone has only a few counts. This chain joins TRBV29-1 and TRBJ1-1; D is ambiguous. Germline CDR1 reads SQVTM; CDR2 reads ANQGSEA. The V end lost 4 bases, the J end lost 1 base, and 4 bases lay between the germline ends. The CDR3 is 11 amino acids. CDR3 coding DNA: TGCAGCGTTGCCGAGAACACTGAAGCTTTCTTT. This translates into CSVAENTEAFF.

The V gene is TRBV5-1, the J gene TRBJ2-2, with TRBD1 matching over 9 bases. With 1 base clipped from V and 3 bases from J, the junction kept 7 bases outside the gene matches. CDR3 length: 17 amino acids. The germline V gene has CDR1 SGHRS and CDR2 YFSETQ. This CDR3 reads CASSLLTGGAYTGELFF. CDR3 bases: TGCGCCAGCAGCTTGCTTACAGGGGGCGCGTACACCGGGGAGCTGTTTTTT.